This T cell receptor (beta chain) was sequenced during a study of regulatory T cells in long-lasting Graves disease. General study points: Persistent patients shared 2,700 or so public clonotypes among themselves. Newly diagnosed patients shared fewer, at roughly 900. Persistent disease preferred TRBV28, TRBJ1-2 and TRBJ2-5.

Indicated time point: persistent/refractory GD, antithyroid drugs over 5 years with positive TRAb. RNA from PBMCs was the source of the TCR library. Graves' disease diagnosis used American Thyroid Association guidelines. The CDR3 runs to 14 residues. Germline assignment: CDR1 LNHDA and CDR2 SQIVND (reference sequence). Germline trimming cut 8 bases from V and 0 bases from J; bases unmatched to any gene: 2. Assembly of TCR beta libraries relied on iRepertoire HTBI primers together with Arm-PCR of CDR3 regions. TCRdb independently ran MiXCR on the multiplex PCR reads; one entry per CDR3 protein. This sample has about 470,000 distinct CDR3 sequences, with roughly 21% found just once. This clonotype was counted many times. What it recognizes is unknown.

This TCR was recovered from a female donor with Graves disease. The sequences come from peripheral blood mononuclear cells (PBMCs), collected when the disease was refractory, from a patient treated with antithyroid drugs. The genes are TRBV19 and TRBJ1-2; 11 bases are a match to TRBD1. The CDR3 spells CASWGQGANYGYTF. The CDR3 coding sequence is TGTGCCAGTTGGGGACAGGGGGCTAACTATGGCTACACCTTC.